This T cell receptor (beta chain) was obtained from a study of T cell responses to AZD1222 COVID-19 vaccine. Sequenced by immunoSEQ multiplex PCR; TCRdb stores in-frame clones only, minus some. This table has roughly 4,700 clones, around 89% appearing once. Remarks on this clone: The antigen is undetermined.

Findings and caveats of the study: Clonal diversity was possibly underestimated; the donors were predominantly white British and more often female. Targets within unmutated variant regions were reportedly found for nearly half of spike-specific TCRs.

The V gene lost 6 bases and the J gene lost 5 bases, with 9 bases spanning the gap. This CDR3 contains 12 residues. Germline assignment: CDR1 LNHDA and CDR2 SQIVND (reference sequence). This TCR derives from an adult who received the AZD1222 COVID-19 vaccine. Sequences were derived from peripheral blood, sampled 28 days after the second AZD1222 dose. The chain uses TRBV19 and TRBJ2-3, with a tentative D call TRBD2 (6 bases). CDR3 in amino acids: CASRISGDTQYF. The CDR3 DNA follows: TGTGCCAGTAGGATTAGCGGAGATACGCAGTATTTT.